This is a list of T cell receptor beta chains from one sample in a study of T cells in narcolepsy. Produced via immunoSEQ multiplex PCR; TCRdb's table is partial and in-frame only. The sample carries tens of thousands of clones, 78% recorded once. The source material was CD45RA- memory CD4+ T cells from PBMCs. The receptor source for this set is a human donor with narcolepsy. Each CDR3 is given without its conserved first and last residue. Clone size is shown for a subset of rows, as once, few, many or a class of expanded clone.

>few|TRBV18|TRBJ2-1|14
ASSPVGTSGYNEQF
>few|TRBV10-3|TRBJ2-3|13
AISEPRTGTGGLY
>once|TRBV10-3|TRBJ1-2|9
ATRTGEGYT
>-|TRBV30|TRBJ1-1|13
AWSPNQQVTTEAF
>-|TRBV29-1|TRBJ2-5|11
SGGTGGPETQY
>-|TRBV4-1|TRBJ2-3|12
ASSQDRGRDTQY
>few|TRBV30|TRBJ2-5|12
AWSPLRVQETQY
>-|TRBV4-1|TRBJ1-4|13
ASSQDTRFNEKLF
>-|TRBV9|TRBJ1-1|13
ASSLISGGNTEAF
>-|TRBV30|TRBJ2-7|9
ARDGEYEQY
>-|TRBV11-2|TRBJ2-7|11
ASSLVRGGEQY
>-|TRBV19|TRBJ1-1|11
ASSMGWNTEAF
>few|TRBV5-1|TRBJ2-2|13
ASSFGQGGTGELF
>-|TRBV10-3|TRBJ2-3|12
ATNPGQASDTQY
>-|TRBV19|TRBJ2-2|13
ASSIVRGNTGELF
>-|TRBV6-5|TRBJ2-7|12
ASRHDTRSYEQY
>-|TRBV5-6|TRBJ1-3|13
ASSSLGGSGNTIY
>-|TRBV7-2|TRBJ2-7|13
ASSSGAGQTYEQY
>-|TRBV5-1|TRBJ2-2|11
ASQRGPTGELF
>-|TRBV2|TRBJ1-3|12
ASDPTGAGNTIY
>-|TRBV29-1|TRBJ1-4|11
SVDRGRGEKLF
>few|TRBV7-2|TRBJ2-7|14
ASSLLPGPITYEQY
>-|TRBV30|TRBJ1-5|14
AWSGRTGPINQPQH
>-|TRBV7-7|TRBJ2-5|15
ASSSRGAGGPFETQY
>-|TRBV9|TRBJ2-5|13
ASSVEGTSKETQY
>-|TRBV5-1|TRBJ1-1|12
ASSLIRGGTEAF
>-|TRBV7-2|TRBJ1-3|13
ASSLGTGTGNTIY
>few|TRBV6-5|TRBJ2-6|13
ASNKQGTGANVLT
>-|TRBV7-2|TRBJ2-6|14
ASRLSRGSGANVLT
>-|TRBV5-1|TRBJ1-1|10
ASSFQGTEAF
>-|TRBV6-1|TRBJ2-7|10
ASFGGRYEQY
>-|TRBV11-2|TRBJ1-1|11
ASSFYGNTEAF
>few|TRBV7-3|TRBJ2-3|14
ASSLSGEGGADTQY
>-|TRBV5-6|TRBJ1-2|10
ASSLGTYGYT
>-|TRBV7-2|TRBJ2-3|16
ASSFESGRVSSTDTQY
>-|TRBV6-1|TRBJ1-4|13
ASRGRVILSEKLF
>once|TRBV6-1|TRBJ1-3|12
ASSRTGSGNTIY
>-|TRBV19|TRBJ2-7|12
ASSQSAASYEQY
>-|TRBV4-1|TRBJ1-6|13
ASSGGLYYNSPLH
>-|TRBV4-2|TRBJ1-5|13
ASSQDDRPLRPQH
>-|TRBV14|TRBJ1-1|12
ASSLLGAGTEAF
>few|TRBV27|TRBJ1-5|12
ASKAGTGVQPQH
>-|TRBV6-1|TRBJ2-3|12
ASSTGTYTDTQY
>-|TRBV6-5|TRBJ1-2|12
ASTPQGANYGYT
>-|TRBV30|TRBJ1-2|12
AWSAGTGVSGYT
>-|TRBV15|TRBJ1-5|14
ATSGREGISNQPQH
>-|TRBV13|TRBJ2-3|13
ASSRDRGLTDTQY
>-|TRBV9|TRBJ2-2|13
ASSLVPGANGELF
>-|TRBV15|TRBJ2-7|15
ATSRPGRGGSSYEQY
>-|TRBV5-1|TRBJ2-1|16
ASSSGTSWAPRDNEQF
>-|TRBV6-5|TRBJ1-6|12
ASTLDRPNSPLH
>few|TRBV11-2|TRBJ1-1|12
ASSLVLSNTEAF
>-|TRBV10-2|TRBJ1-1|14
ASSETGTGGVTEAF
>-|TRBV5-1|TRBJ2-5|12
ASSPTIPPETQY
>-|TRBV7-9|TRBJ1-1|12
ASSLDGVSTEAF
>once|TRBV30|TRBJ2-1|12
AWSKSGGYNEQF
>-|TRBV10-3|TRBJ1-2|12
AISAAGGDYGYT
>-|TRBV9|TRBJ1-2|13
ASSVEGRGDYGYT